The 11 T cell receptor beta chains reported below all come from one sample, sequenced in a study of blood T cell repertoires in COVID-19. The assay was immunoSEQ multiplex PCR, and TCRdb's table has in-frame clones only and misses some. The sample comprises about 530,000 clones, approximately 88% of which are singletons, and roughly 8.3% rests with the top ten. The sequenced sample was peripheral blood. The origin of the receptors is a woman in her fifties or sixties with COVID-19, enrolled during active disease.

The chain is built from TRBV19 and TRBJ1-2; 7 bases agree with TRBD1. There are 18 residues in the CDR3. With 3 bases clipped from V and 1 base from J, the junction kept 14 bases outside the gene matches. Germline assignment: CDR1 LNHDA and CDR2 SQIVND (reference sequence). The CDR3 DNA sequence: TGTGCCAGTAGTATTAAGGGATACGGAACAGGGGTTAACTATGGCTACACCTTC. Translation gives CASSIKGYGTGVNYGYTF.

The CDR3 here is CASSLTGFGMSSGNTIYF. The CDR3 nucleotides are TGTGCCAGCAGCTTGACAGGGTTTGGAATGAGCTCTGGAAACACCATATATTTT. This chain joins TRBV5-6 and TRBJ1-3, with a possible D match to TRBD1 (6 bases). Trimming left V 1 base short and J 0 bases short, with 17 bases between. This CDR3 contains 18 residues. The germline V gene encodes CDR1 SGHDT and CDR2 YYEEEE.

This chain links TRBV7-3 with TRBJ1-1, with D unclear. V lost 7 bases and J 7 bases, leaving 13 bases between the germline ends. The germline CDR1 and CDR2 sequences are SGHTA and FQGTGA. The CDR3 totals 12 residues. In DNA, the CDR3 is TGTGCCAGCACCTCAAATTTGAGTGAAGCTTTCTTT. Its protein product is CASTSNLSEAFF.

The chain carries TRBV4-2 and TRBJ2-1, with 7 bases lining up with TRBD1. Germline loops: CDR1 LGHNA, CDR2 YNFKEQ. The CDR3 consists of 15 residues. The junction had 4 bases not matched to a gene; V was cut back by 0 bases and J by 5 bases. The CDR3 region is CASSQDGDSDNEQFF. CDR3 nucleotides: TGTGCCAGCAGCCAAGATGGGGACAGCGACAATGAGCAGTTCTTC.

This clone has only a few counts. This sequence joins TRBV30 and TRBJ1-1; D remains unclear. The V gene lost 5 bases and the J gene lost 1 base, with 11 bases spanning the gap. The V gene's germline CDR1 is GTSNPN and CDR2 SVGIG (reference sequence). This CDR3 region has 13 residues. The CDR3 coding sequence is TGTGCCTGGGTTTTCCAGGAGAACACTGAAGCTTTCTTT. It translates to CAWVFQENTEAFF.

The rearrangement uses TRBV7-7 and TRBJ2-2, with D possibly TRBD2 on 6 matching bases. The CDR3 sequence is 14 residues long. The V gene lost 1 base and the J gene lost 3 bases, with 6 bases spanning the gap. Germline V gives CDR1 SSHAT, CDR2 FNYEAQ (reference sequence). The CDR3 spells CASSLGGDTGELFF. The CDR3 nucleotides are TGTGCCAGCAGCTTAGGGGGGGACACCGGGGAGCTGTTTTTT.

The chain employs TRBV4-1 and TRBJ1-4; the match to TRBD1 covers 9 bases. J lost 7 bases, V lost 2 bases, and 11 bases had no gene match. The germline CDR1 and CDR2 sequences are MGHRA and YSYEKL. The CDR3 has 17 residues. The CDR3 loop reads CASSQRRTGGPREKLFF. The CDR3 region has the DNA TGCGCCAGCAGCCAAAGACGCACAGGGGGCCCTCGTGAAAAACTGTTTTTT.

The table lists this clone with a count of one. This specimen includes other DNA sequences encoding the same CDR3. The genes are TRBV3-1 (or the pseudogene TRBV3-2) and TRBJ2-7; 9 nucleotides match TRBD1. V dropped 4 bases and J dropped 0; count of bases not matched to a gene: 1. The CDR3 runs 14 residues. The germline V gene has CDR1 LGHDT and CDR2 YNNKEL (reference sequence). This CDR3 reads CASSPGQGSYEQYF. The DNA for the CDR3 is TGTGCCAGCAGCCCGGGACAGGGCTCCTACGAGCAGTACTTC.

The chain uses TRBV5-1 and TRBJ2-3, with 7 bases matching TRBD2. This CDR3 is 16 amino acids long. V shed 3 bases, J shed 2 bases, and the junction held 9 bases outside the gene matches. Germline CDR1 reads SGHRS; CDR2 reads YFSETQ. The DNA for the CDR3 is TGCGCCAGCAGCTCGCACCGGGACTATCCCACAGATACGCAGTATTTT. Translated: CASSSHRDYPTDTQYF.

The rearrangement uses TRBV6-5 and TRBJ1-6, with 7 nucleotides matching TRBD1. Germline V gene lookup returns CDR1 MNHEY and CDR2 SVGAGI. Trimming removed 7 bases from V and 5 bases from J; junction bases left unmatched: 5. The CDR3 extends over 14 amino acids. The DNA for the CDR3 is TGTGCCAGCAAAGCGACAGGGCATAATTCACCCCTCCACTTT. Residues: CASKATGHNSPLHF.

The chain links TRBV6-5 to TRBJ1-3; D remains unclear. CDR1 is MNHEY, CDR2 SVGAGI, per germline. The V and J ends lost 5 bases and 9 bases respectively, with 17 bases between them. This CDR3 has 14 amino acids. As DNA, the CDR3 is TGTGCCAGCAGTCTGCAACCAGGCGCTGGCACCATATATTTT. It yields the protein CASSLQPGAGTIYF.